These T cell receptor beta chains were read from a single sample in a study of early T cells in non-severe SARS-CoV-2 infection. One entry per CDR3 protein, called by TCRdb with MiXCR from the 5' RACE reads. The profile shows tens of thousands of distinct CDR3 sequences, over 7% of them singletons. Material for sequencing was whole blood. These receptors all stem from an adult who was a healthcare worker with PCR-confirmed SARS-CoV-2 infection or an uninfected control (not recorded which). The CDR3 runs from the conserved cysteine through the conserved F or W. Fields, in order: V gene, clone size, D gene, CDR3 length, J gene, CDR3 DNA, CDR3 protein. D genes are given only for firm matches. Some rows have no size entry. The others give once, few or many, or a class for an expanded clone.

TRBV20-1,many,TRBD2,16,TRBJ2-7,TGCAGTGCTAGAGCTAGCGGGGGGCCATTTTCCTACGAGCAGTACTTC,CSARASGGPFSYEQYF
TRBV12-3/TRBV12-4,many,TRBD1,14,TRBJ2-2,TGTGCCAGCAGCAAACAGGGGGCCATCGGGGAGCTGTTTTTT,CASSKQGAIGELFF
TRBV7-9,many,TRBD2,16,TRBJ2-5,TGTGCCAGCAGCTCTGGCCCGGGAGGGTCTATGGAGACCCAGTACTTC,CASSSGPGGSMETQYF
TRBV10-3,few,.,14,TRBJ2-7,TGTGCCATCAGACGGGACGGGATGACCTACGAGCAGTACTTC,CAIRRDGMTYEQYF
TRBV11-2,few,.,14,TRBJ2-4,TGTGCCAGCAGCCCAGGGGTTAGCGGAAACATTCAGTACTTC,CASSPGVSGNIQYF
TRBV30,few,.,11,TRBJ2-7,TGTGCCTGGAGTGTACAATACGAGCAGTACTTC,CAWSVQYEQYF
TRBV18,few,TRBD2,18,TRBJ2-2,TGTGCCAGCTCACGTACCGGGACTAGCGGGGCGGACACCGGGGAGCTGTTTTTT,CASSRTGTSGADTGELFF
TRBV5-5,few,.,12,TRBJ2-5,TGTGCCAGCAGCTTGGAGCCAGGGACCCAGTACTTC,CASSLEPGTQYF
TRBV6-2/TRBV6-3,.,TRBD2,14,TRBJ2-7,TGTGCCAGCAATAGGGCGGGGGGACCCTACGAGCAGTACTTC,CASNRAGGPYEQYF
TRBV1,.,.,14,TRBJ2-5,TGCACCAGCGGCGGGGGCCCCCGGAGAGAGACCCAGTACTTC,CTSGGGPRRETQYF
TRBV14,many,.,16,TRBJ2-5,TGTGCCAGCAGCCAAGTTTCGGGGTGGATCCAAGAGACCCAGTACTTC,CASSQVSGWIQETQYF
TRBV7-8,few,TRBD2,15,TRBJ2-7,TGTGCCAGCAGCTTAGCCGGGACTAGCGGGTACGAGCAGTACTTC,CASSLAGTSGYEQYF
TRBV30,few,.,14,TRBJ1-6,TGTGCCTGGAGTCGACCCACTTCGGGCCCTTCCCTCCACTTT,CAWSRPTSGPSLHF
TRBV20-1,.,.,16,TRBJ2-6,TGCAGTGCTAGAGATCGGAAGCACTCTGGGGCCAACGTCCTGACTTTC,CSARDRKHSGANVLTF
TRBV2,few,.,15,TRBJ2-2,TGTGCCAGCAGTGACTACAGGAAAAACACCGGGGAGCTGTTTTTT,CASSDYRKNTGELFF
TRBV7-6,many,.,14,TRBJ2-2,TGTGCCAGCATCCCGAGAGCGAACACCGGGGAGCTGTTTTTT,CASIPRANTGELFF
TRBV7-2,many,.,11,TRBJ2-2,TGTGCCAGCAGCTTATCCGGGGAGCTGTTTTTT,CASSLSGELFF
TRBV7-2,few,.,14,TRBJ1-6,TGTGCCAGCAGCTCCGTCTCCTATAATTCACCCCTCCACTTT,CASSSVSYNSPLHF
TRBV6-1,.,.,17,TRBJ2-7,TGTGCCAGCAGCGTGGACACGACCCCTCTCTACAAGGGCGAGCAGTACTTC,CASSVDTTPLYKGEQYF
TRBV19,.,.,18,TRBJ1-2,TGTGCCAGTCTTCATCGGACGGGCGAAGCAACCACTAACTATGGCTACACCTTC,CASLHRTGEATTNYGYTF
TRBV6-5,.,.,14,TRBJ1-1,TGTGCCAGCCGCCCGAGGGGGATGAACACTGAAGCTTTCTTT,CASRPRGMNTEAFF
TRBV9,.,.,14,TRBJ2-1,TGTGCCAGCAGCGTAGGAGGGGTCGGCAATGAGCAGTTCTTC,CASSVGGVGNEQFF
TRBV13,few,.,11,TRBJ2-1,TGTGCCAGCAGCTCCTACAATGAGCAGTTCTTC,CASSSYNEQFF
TRBV11-2,.,.,14,TRBJ2-3,TGTGCCAGCAGCCGGGTTGCGGGCACAGATACGCAGTATTTT,CASSRVAGTDTQYF
TRBV3-1,.,.,14,TRBJ2-5,TGTGCCAGCAGCCCGAAGGGATACCAAGAGACCCAGTACTTC,CASSPKGYQETQYF
TRBV29-1,many,TRBD1,14,TRBJ2-1,TGCAGCGTTGTCGACAGGGGTGGAAACAATGAGCAGTTCTTC,CSVVDRGGNNEQFF
TRBV7-9,.,.,14,TRBJ1-1,TGTGCCAGCAGCTTTCGACAAGGGGGCACTGAAGCTTTCTTT,CASSFRQGGTEAFF
TRBV5-1,many,.,15,TRBJ2-6,TGCGCCAGCAGCCTTACAGGGTCCGGGGCCAACGTCCTGACTTTC,CASSLTGSGANVLTF
TRBV7-9,.,.,11,TRBJ2-1,TGTGCCAGCAGCACCGGGGTAGAGCAGTTCTTC,CASSTGVEQFF
TRBV2,few,TRBD2,16,TRBJ2-3,TGTGCCAGCAGTGAACCAGCGGGGGGGCCCGGGGCTACGCAGTATTTT,CASSEPAGGPGATQYF
TRBV5-1,.,.,14,TRBJ1-5,TGCGCCAGCAGCGCCGGGTCCCTAAATCACCCCCAGCATTTT,CASSAGSLNHPQHF
TRBV2,few,.,15,TRBJ1-6,TGTGCCAGCAGTGAACCGGGGGGGATGAATTCACCCCTCCACTTT,CASSEPGGMNSPLHF